This T cell receptor beta chain was observed in a study of CD8 T cells in Susac syndrome. Trimming left V 2 bases short and J 6 bases short, with 5 bases between. This CDR3 has 11 residues. CDR1 and CDR2 (germline): SGHRS, YFSETQ. RNA was extracted with the RNeasy kit, and a quantity of roughly 0.5 to 1 ug was reverse transcribed using random hexamers. TCR beta CDR3 was amplified by immunoSEQ multiplex PCR. This amplification extended across 54 Vbeta and 13 Jbeta segments. Each CDR3 protein is one row after TCRdb ran MiXCR on the immunoSEQ multiplex PCR reads. The sample records around 200,000 distinct CDR3 sequences, over 90% being singletons.

The TCR comes from a human donor with Susac syndrome. This chain uses TRBV5-1 with TRBJ1-2; D unresolved. The material sequenced was CD4+ T cells from PBMCs. The CDR3 DNA reads TGCGCCAGCAGCTTTCCCCATGGCTACACCTTC. Its translation: CASSFPHGYTF. Together with reference TRBV5-1 and TRBJ1-2, the CDR3 gives the full variable domain: KAGVTQTPRYLIKTRGQQVTLSCSPISGHRSVSWYQQTPGQGLQFLFEYFSETQRNKGNFPGRFSGRQFSNSRSEMNVSTLELGDSALYLCASSFPHGYTFGSGTRLTVV.